This T cell receptor (beta chain) was identified in a study of cytomegalovirus exposure and HLA in healthy donors. Study results and limitations: Cytomegalovirus status was reportedly diagnosed by the classifier with high specificity and sensitivity.

A multiplex PCR was run with 60 Vbeta primers and 13 Jbeta primers. Only in-frame clones appear in the TCRdb table, and some are missing; sequencing was by immunoSEQ multiplex PCR. This table holds 130,000 to 150,000 clones, approximately 80% found once. Points on this clone: Antigen specificity is unknown.

Trimming took 3 bases from V and 5 from J, leaving 6 bases between them. In germline, CDR1 is SGHTA, CDR2 FQGNSA. The CDR3 extends over 12 amino acids. The rearrangement links TRBV7-2 to TRBJ2-3; D gene unclear. The TCR originated in a man aged 18 to 29 in good health and CMV-seronegative. Sequences were obtained from PBMCs. CDR3 bases: TGTGCCAGCAGCTTTTACGGAGATACGCAGTATTTT. Residues: CASSFYGDTQYF.